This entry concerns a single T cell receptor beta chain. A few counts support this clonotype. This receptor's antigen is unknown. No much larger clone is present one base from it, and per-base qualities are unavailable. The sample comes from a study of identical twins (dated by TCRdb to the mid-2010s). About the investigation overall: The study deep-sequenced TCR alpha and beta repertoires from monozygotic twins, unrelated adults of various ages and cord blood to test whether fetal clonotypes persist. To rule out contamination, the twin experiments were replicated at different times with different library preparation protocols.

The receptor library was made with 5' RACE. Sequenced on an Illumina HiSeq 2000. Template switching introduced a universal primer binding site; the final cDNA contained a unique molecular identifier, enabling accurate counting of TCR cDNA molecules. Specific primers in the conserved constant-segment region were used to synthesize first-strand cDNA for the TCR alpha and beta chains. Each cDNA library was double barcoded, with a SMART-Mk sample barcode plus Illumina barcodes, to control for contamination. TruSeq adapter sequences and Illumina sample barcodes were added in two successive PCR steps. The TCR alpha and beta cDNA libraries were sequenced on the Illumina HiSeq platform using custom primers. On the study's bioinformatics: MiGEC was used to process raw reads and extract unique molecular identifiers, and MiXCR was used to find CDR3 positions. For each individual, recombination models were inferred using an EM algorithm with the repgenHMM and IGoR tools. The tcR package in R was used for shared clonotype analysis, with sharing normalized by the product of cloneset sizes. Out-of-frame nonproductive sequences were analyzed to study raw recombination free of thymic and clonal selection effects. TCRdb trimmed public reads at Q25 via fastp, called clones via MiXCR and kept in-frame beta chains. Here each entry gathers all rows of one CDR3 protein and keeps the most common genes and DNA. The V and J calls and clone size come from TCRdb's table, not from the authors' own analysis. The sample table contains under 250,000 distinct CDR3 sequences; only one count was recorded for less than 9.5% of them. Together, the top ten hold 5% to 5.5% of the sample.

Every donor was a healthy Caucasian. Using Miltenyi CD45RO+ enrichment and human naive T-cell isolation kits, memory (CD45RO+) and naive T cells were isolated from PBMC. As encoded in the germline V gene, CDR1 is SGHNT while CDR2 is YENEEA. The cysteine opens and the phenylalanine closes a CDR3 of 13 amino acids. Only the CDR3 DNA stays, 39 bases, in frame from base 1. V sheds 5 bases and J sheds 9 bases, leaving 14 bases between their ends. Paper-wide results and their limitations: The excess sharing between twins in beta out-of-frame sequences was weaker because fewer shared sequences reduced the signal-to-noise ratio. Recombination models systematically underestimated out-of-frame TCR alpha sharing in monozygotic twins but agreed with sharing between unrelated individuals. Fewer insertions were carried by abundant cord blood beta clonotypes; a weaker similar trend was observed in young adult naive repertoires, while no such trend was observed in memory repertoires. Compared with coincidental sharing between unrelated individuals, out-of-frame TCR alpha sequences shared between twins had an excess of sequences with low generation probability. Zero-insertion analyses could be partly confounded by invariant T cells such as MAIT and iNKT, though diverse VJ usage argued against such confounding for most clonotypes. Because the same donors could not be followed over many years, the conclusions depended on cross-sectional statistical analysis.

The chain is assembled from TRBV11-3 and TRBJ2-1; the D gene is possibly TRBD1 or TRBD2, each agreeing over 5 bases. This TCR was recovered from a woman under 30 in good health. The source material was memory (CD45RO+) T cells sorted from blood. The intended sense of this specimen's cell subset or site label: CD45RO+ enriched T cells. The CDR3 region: CASSIGAGTEQFF. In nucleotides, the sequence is TGTGCCAGCAGCATAGGGGCCGGGACTGAGCAGTTCTTC.